The rows below give T cell receptor beta chains drawn from one sample of a study of patients and donors after allogeneic stem cell transplantation. TCRdb processed the RT-PCR reads anew with MiXCR; each CDR3 protein has one entry. The data show about 100,000 distinct CDR3 sequences, around 38% seen once. The specimen was blood, either unsorted or a sorted T cell fraction (not recorded which). The receptors were gathered from a human donor who was either an allogeneic HSCT recipient or a stem cell or donor lymphocyte infusion donor (not recorded which). It is not recorded whose cells these are; they may come from a transplant donor. CDR3s include the opening cysteine and the closing phenylalanine or tryptophan. A D gene is named only where the DNA matches it firmly. Expanded clones are given a class, and other clones once, few, many or no size at all.

D gene: NA; J gene: TRBJ1-5; V gene: TRBV4-1; clone size: few; CDR3 protein: CASSQEELNQPQHF; CDR3 DNA: TGCGCCAGCAGCCAAGAAGAATTGAATCAGCCCCAGCATTTT
D gene: NA; J gene: TRBJ2-2; V gene: TRBV6-6; clone size: NA; CDR3 protein: CASGGRQVNTGELFF; CDR3 DNA: TGTGCCAGCGGGGGAAGACAGGTGAACACCGGGGAGCTGTTTTTT
D gene: NA; J gene: TRBJ1-2; V gene: TRBV6-5; clone size: NA; CDR3 protein: CASRTGITNYGYTF; CDR3 DNA: TGTGCCAGCAGAACAGGGATTACTAACTATGGCTACACCTTC
D gene: TRBD1; J gene: TRBJ2-3; V gene: TRBV5-8; clone size: NA; CDR3 protein: CASSIPGQGTDTQYF; CDR3 DNA: TGTGCCAGCAGCATACCGGGACAGGGAACAGATACGCAGTATTTT
D gene: TRBD1; J gene: TRBJ2-3; V gene: TRBV5-5; clone size: NA; CDR3 protein: CASSLDRGGTDTQYF; CDR3 DNA: TGTGCCAGCAGCTTGGACAGGGGGGGCACAGATACGCAGTATTTT
D gene: TRBD1; J gene: TRBJ1-2; V gene: TRBV12-3/TRBV12-4; clone size: many; CDR3 protein: CASSPDRGLHGYTF; CDR3 DNA: TGTGCCAGCAGTCCGGACAGGGGATTACATGGCTACACCTTC
D gene: NA; J gene: TRBJ1-6; V gene: TRBV11-2; clone size: NA; CDR3 protein: CASSPRDLHSPLHF; CDR3 DNA: TGTGCCAGCAGCCCACGGGACCTCCATTCACCCCTCCACTTT
D gene: TRBD1; J gene: TRBJ1-1; V gene: TRBV5-1; clone size: NA; CDR3 protein: CASSLWTGRNTEAFF; CDR3 DNA: TGCGCCAGCAGCTTGTGGACAGGGCGGAACACTGAAGCTTTCTTT
D gene: NA; J gene: TRBJ2-1; V gene: TRBV29-1; clone size: few; CDR3 protein: CSVGLNRLQEQFF; CDR3 DNA: TGCAGCGTTGGACTCAACCGCTTGCAGGAGCAGTTCTTC
D gene: TRBD2; J gene: TRBJ2-2; V gene: TRBV20-1; clone size: NA; CDR3 protein: CSIAGGANTGELFF; CDR3 DNA: TGCAGTATAGCGGGAGGTGCGAACACCGGGGAGCTGTTTTTT
D gene: NA; J gene: TRBJ2-2; V gene: TRBV5-1; clone size: NA; CDR3 protein: CASSSHREPGTGELFF; CDR3 DNA: TGCGCCAGCAGCTCCCACCGGGAGCCTGGAACCGGGGAGCTGTTTTTT
D gene: TRBD1; J gene: TRBJ2-5; V gene: TRBV29-1; clone size: once; CDR3 protein: CSVGDRGQETQYF; CDR3 DNA: TGCAGCGTTGGGGACAGGGGACAAGAGACCCAGTACTTC
D gene: TRBD1; J gene: TRBJ1-6; V gene: TRBV12-3/TRBV12-4; clone size: NA; CDR3 protein: CASSLVAGQGNSPLHF; CDR3 DNA: TGTGCCAGCAGTTTAGTTGCGGGACAGGGCAATTCACCCCTCCACTTT
D gene: NA; J gene: TRBJ2-5; V gene: TRBV5-1; clone size: NA; CDR3 protein: CASSFVAEETQYF; CDR3 DNA: TGCGCCAGCAGCTTCGTAGCGGAGGAGACCCAGTACTTC
D gene: NA; J gene: TRBJ2-4; V gene: TRBV6-1; clone size: NA; CDR3 protein: CASSELVGRLAKNIQYF; CDR3 DNA: TGTGCCAGCAGTGAACTAGTGGGCAGGCTAGCCAAAAACATTCAGTACTTC
D gene: NA; J gene: TRBJ1-5; V gene: TRBV6-5; clone size: many; CDR3 protein: CASSYSINQPQHF; CDR3 DNA: TGTGCCAGCAGTTACTCAATCAATCAGCCCCAGCATTTT
D gene: NA; J gene: TRBJ1-6; V gene: TRBV18; clone size: NA; CDR3 protein: CASSLLGGGSSPLHF; CDR3 DNA: TGTGCCAGCTCCCTCCTTGGGGGCGGAAGCTCACCCCTCCACTTT
D gene: NA; J gene: TRBJ2-3; V gene: TRBV7-9; clone size: NA; CDR3 protein: CASSLARPDNLEDTQYF; CDR3 DNA: TGTGCCAGCAGCTTAGCGAGGCCCGACAACCTAGAAGATACGCAGTATTTT
D gene: NA; J gene: TRBJ1-2; V gene: TRBV6-6; clone size: NA; CDR3 protein: CASSYALQGYRGYGYTF; CDR3 DNA: TGTGCCAGCAGTTACGCCCTTCAGGGGTATCGGGGCTATGGCTACACCTTC
D gene: NA; J gene: TRBJ2-2; V gene: TRBV15; clone size: NA; CDR3 protein: CATSRDLKRRGSAYTGELFF; CDR3 DNA: TGTGCCACCAGCAGAGATCTGAAGAGGAGGGGTAGCGCGTACACCGGGGAGCTGTTTTTT
D gene: TRBD2; J gene: TRBJ2-7; V gene: TRBV5-6; clone size: NA; CDR3 protein: CASIRRGTSIYEQYF; CDR3 DNA: TGTGCCAGCATCCGGCGGGGGACTAGCATCTACGAGCAGTACTTC
D gene: NA; J gene: TRBJ1-1; V gene: TRBV7-3; clone size: NA; CDR3 protein: CASSSGIEGTEAFF; CDR3 DNA: TGTGCCAGCAGCTCCGGGATCGAGGGAACTGAAGCTTTCTTT
D gene: TRBD1; J gene: TRBJ2-1; V gene: TRBV10-3; clone size: NA; CDR3 protein: CAIRPGQGFYEQFF; CDR3 DNA: TGTGCCATCAGGCCGGGACAGGGGTTCTATGAGCAGTTCTTC
D gene: NA; J gene: TRBJ1-5; V gene: TRBV7-8; clone size: NA; CDR3 protein: CASSLGFSWELRQPQHF; CDR3 DNA: TGTGCCAGCAGCTTAGGTTTCTCGTGGGAGCTCCGCCAGCCCCAGCATTTT
D gene: TRBD1; J gene: TRBJ1-1; V gene: TRBV12-3/TRBV12-4; clone size: few; CDR3 protein: CASSSTGARIGEAFF; CDR3 DNA: TGTGCCAGCAGTTCGACAGGGGCGAGGATAGGTGAAGCTTTCTTT
D gene: TRBD1; J gene: TRBJ1-2; V gene: TRBV7-2; clone size: few; CDR3 protein: CASSLLRTGEGGYTF; CDR3 DNA: TGTGCCAGCAGCTTACTCCGCACAGGGGAGGGTGGCTACACCTTC